One and the same sample provided the 26 T cell receptor beta chains below, sequenced in a study of T cells after yellow fever vaccination. TCRdb fed the 5' RACE reads into MiXCR, producing one record per CDR3 protein. The data show about 630,000 distinct CDR3 sequences, 9% to 15% seen once. The sample consisted of PBMCs, taken on the day of the yellow fever booster vaccination. These receptors all stem from a man between 25 and 39 years old who received the YFV17D yellow fever vaccine.

This clonotype occurred many times. This chain connects TRBV5-1 to TRBJ2-1, with 8 bases lining up with TRBD2. The CDR3 has 16 amino acids. With V trimmed by 6 bases and J by 3 bases, 11 bases remained unmatched. Germline assignment: CDR1 SGHRS and CDR2 YFSETQ. The CDR3 loop reads CASKNAGGGSYNEQFF. CDR3 bases: TGCGCCAGCAAAAACGCGGGGGGCGGGAGCTACAATGAGCAGTTCTTC.

This sequence joins TRBV6-1 and TRBJ1-1; perhaps TRBD1 as D (6 bases). CDR3 length: 16 amino acids. CDR1 is MNHNS, CDR2 SASEGT, per germline. Trimming removed 6 bases at V and 10 bases at J, with 27 bases between. CDR3 amino acids: CASRRERDTLHGGAFF. CDR3 nucleotides: TGTGCCAGCAGACGGGAACGGGACACATTACATGGGGGAGCTTTCTTT.

This chain links TRBV29-1 with TRBJ2-1, with D maybe TRBD2 (6 bases). The CDR3 runs to 14 residues. Trimming shortened V by 5 bases and J by 8 bases, and 19 bases separated the two germline ends. Germline CDR1 SQVTM, CDR2 ANQGSEA. The CDR3 spells CSVFEGGITHEQFF. In DNA, the CDR3 is TGCAGCGTTTTCGAGGGAGGAATTACCCATGAGCAGTTCTTC.

This clonotype was seen only a few times. The CDR3 is CASSQTQGRGPDTQYF. DNA of the CDR3: TGTGCCAGCAGCCAAACACAGGGGAGGGGGCCAGATACGCAGTATTTT. This chain connects TRBV9 to TRBJ2-3, with D perhaps TRBD1 or TRBD2 (7 bases each). Deletions cut 4 bases from V and 4 bases from J, with 19 bases between. The CDR3 extends over 16 amino acids. Germline values: CDR1 SGDLS, CDR2 YYNGEE.

This clonotype was picked up a small number of times. CDR3 loop: CASSQEGDYNEQFF. The CDR3 nucleotides are TGCGCCAGCAGCCAAGAAGGCGACTACAATGAGCAGTTCTTC. This chain connects TRBV4-1 to TRBJ2-1, with no clear D. Germline V gives CDR1 MGHRA, CDR2 YSYEKL. The CDR3 is made up of 14 amino acids. The V gene lost 0 bases and the J gene lost 3 bases, with 6 bases spanning the gap.

The chain has TRBV7-7 and TRBJ2-1, with no clear D. V was trimmed by 4 bases and J by 7 bases, leaving 11 bases between them. The CDR3 consists of 13 residues. Per germline, CDR1 SSHAT and CDR2 FNYEAQ (reference sequence). CDR3 nucleotides: TGTGCCAGCAGCTACATGGATGGGAATGAGCAGTTCTTC. Protein: CASSYMDGNEQFF.

This clonotype was detected only a few times. The chain recombines TRBV7-2 with TRBJ1-6; D remains unclear. This CDR3 is built from 15 residues. Trimming shortened V by 2 bases and J by 12 bases, and 17 bases separated the two germline ends. The germline CDR1 and CDR2 sequences are SGHTA and FQGNSA. The CDR3 DNA reads TGTGCCAGCAGCTTAACGGTGTGGATGGTAGGACCCCTCCACTTT. Translation: CASSLTVWMVGPLHF.

V gene TRBV4-2 combines with J gene TRBJ2-2, with 11 positions matching TRBD2. The CDR3 is made up of 17 amino acids. CDR1 and CDR2 from the germline V gene are LGHNA and YNFKEQ. The ends lost 4 bases at V and 4 bases at J; junction bases unmatched: 8. CDR3 sequence: CASSPGLAGGLTGELFF. The CDR3 DNA sequence: TGTGCCAGCAGCCCCGGGCTAGCGGGAGGACTCACCGGGGAGCTGTTTTTT.

Regarding this clonotype: Compared with germline, one end of the junction differs, possibly owing to a read error. The gene calls are TRBV19 and TRBJ1-5, with D uncertain. CDR3 length: 14 residues. Germline loops: CDR1 LNHDA, CDR2 SQIVND (reference sequence). DNA of the CDR3: TGTGCCAGTAGTATTCAGCGCCCCAATGAGCCCCAGCATTTT. Encoded protein: CASSIQRPNEPQHF.

Only a few counts were recorded for this clonotype. The chain carries TRBV20-1 and TRBJ2-7; 7 bases line up with TRBD1. The CDR3 has 12 amino acids. Germline assignment: CDR1 DFQATT and CDR2 SNEGSKA (reference sequence). V lost 4 bases and J lost 3; bases outside the gene matches: 3. CDR3 amino acids: CSAKTGHYEQYF. DNA for the CDR3: TGCAGTGCTAAGACAGGGCACTACGAGCAGTACTTC.

This clonotype has ten or more counts. The V call is TRBV6-1, the J call TRBJ2-6; perhaps D is TRBD1 or TRBD2 (5 bases each). V lost 8 bases and J 0 bases, leaving 14 bases between the germline ends. Germline V gene sequence: CDR1 MNHNS, CDR2 SASEGT. The CDR3 is 16 residues long. The CDR3 loop reads CASFSFGTSGANVLTF. The CDR3 bases are TGTGCCAGCTTTTCTTTCGGGACCTCTGGGGCCAACGTCCTGACTTTC.

This sequence joins TRBV4-3 and TRBJ1-1, with D possibly being TRBD1 (6 bases). Deletions cut 1 base from V and 4 bases from J, with 16 bases between. In germline, CDR1 is LGHNA, CDR2 YSLEER. This CDR3 has 16 residues. The CDR3 DNA reads as TGCGCCAGCAGCCAAGCGATCCTACAGGGAGGCACTGAAGCTTTCTTT. Its translation: CASSQAILQGGTEAFF.

This clonotype was found many times. This chain uses TRBV5-1 with TRBJ2-2; the match to TRBD2 covers 10 bases. Germline-derived CDR1 and CDR2 are SGHRS and YFSETQ. With V trimmed by 0 bases and J by 7 bases, 9 bases remained unmatched. The CDR3 runs 17 residues. The CDR3 sequence: CASSLDAPSGSNGELFF. In nucleotides, the CDR3 is TGCGCCAGCAGCTTGGACGCACCTAGCGGGAGTAACGGGGAGCTGTTTTTT. The whole variable domain, filled in from reference TRBV5-1 and TRBJ2-2, reads KAGVTQTPRYLIKTRGQQVTLSCSPISGHRSVSWYQQTPGQGLQFLFEYFSETQRNKGNFPGRFSGRQFSNSRSEMNVSTLELGDSALYLCASSLDAPSGSNGELFFGEGSRLTVL.

This clonotype was picked up one time. The chain joins TRBV29-1 to TRBJ2-7, with D possibly being TRBD2 (5 bases). The V gene lost 3 bases and the J gene lost 3 bases, with 15 bases spanning the gap. The CDR3 is 14 residues long. In germline, CDR1 is SQVTM, CDR2 ANQGSEA. This chain's CDR3 is CSVEGVAHGYEQYF. The CDR3 coding sequence is TGCAGCGTTGAGGGAGTAGCGCATGGCTACGAGCAGTACTTC.

The chain is built from TRBV5-1 and TRBJ1-1; D is undetermined. The CDR3 has 13 residues. Germline V CDR1 and CDR2: SGHRS, YFSETQ. V was clipped by 4 bases and J by 1 base, with 8 bases between them. This chain's CDR3 is CASSTGRNTEAFF. Here the CDR3 DNA reads TGCGCCAGCAGCACCGGACGGAACACTGAAGCTTTCTTT.

In DNA, the CDR3 is TGTGCCAGCAGTTACTCGACTAGCGGGAGACATGGTTATGAGCAGTTCTTC. It codes for CASSYSTSGRHGYEQFF. The chain has TRBV6-5 and TRBJ2-1, with TRBD2 identical over 12 bases. This CDR3 comprises 17 residues. The V gene end was trimmed by 0 bases and the J gene end by 8 bases; junction bases not matched to a gene: 8. CDR1 MNHEY and CDR2 SVGAGI come from the germline V gene.

This clonotype turned up a few times. This chain uses TRBV6-7 with TRBJ2-4; TRBD1 matches 7 bases. TRBV6-7 is an ORF for which the function is uncertain. This CDR3 is 19 amino acids long. J lost 3 bases, V lost 0 bases, and 14 bases had no gene match. The CDR3 DNA reads as TGTGCCAGCAGTTACTCGAGAGAATCCGACAGGGTAGTCAAAAACATTCAGTACTTC. The encoded protein is CASSYSRESDRVVKNIQYF.

This clonotype has a handful of counts. The rearrangement joins TRBV7-3 to TRBJ2-3; 11 bases are shared with TRBD2. The CDR3 contains 19 residues. Germline V CDR1 and CDR2: SGHTA, FQGTGA. V gave up 0 bases and J gave up 2 bases; unmatched junction bases: 10. The CDR3 DNA sequence: TGTGCCAGCAGCTTAACTACGTCGAGGGGACTAGCGGCCACAGATACGCAGTATTTT. It yields the protein CASSLTTSRGLAATDTQYF.

This clonotype was seen only a few times. This chain uses TRBV18 with TRBJ2-2; no clear D. Trimming took 1 base from V and 6 from J, leaving 6 bases between them. The length of the CDR3 is 13 residues. The germline V gene has CDR1 KGHSH and CDR2 LQKENI. DNA of the CDR3: TGTGCCAGCTCACCACGAGGCTCCGGGGAGCTGTTTTTT. Encoded protein: CASSPRGSGELFF.

V gene TRBV5-5 combines with J gene TRBJ2-5; tentatively, D is TRBD1 or TRBD2 (5 bases each). Germline CDR1 reads SGHKS; CDR2 reads YYEKEE (reference sequence). V was trimmed by 4 bases and J by 4 bases, leaving 8 bases between them. This CDR3 comprises 12 residues. CDR3 bases: TGTGCCAGCAGCCGGGACCTAGAGACCCAGTACTTC. The encoded protein is CASSRDLETQYF. Full variable domain (remainder filled in from reference TRBV5-5 and TRBJ2-5): DAGVTQSPTHLIKTRGQQVTLRCSPISGHKSVSWYQQVLGQGPQFIFQYYEKEERGRGNFPDRFSARQFPNYSSELNVNALLLGDSALYLCASSRDLETQYFGPGTRLLVL.

The chain recombines TRBV6-1 with TRBJ2-7, with TRBD2 matching 13 bases. This CDR3 region has 19 residues. V shed 6 bases and J 2 bases; nucleotides not matched to a gene: 16. Germline lookup yields CDR1 MNHNS and CDR2 SASEGT. The CDR3 here is CASRHQMGTSGTRAYEQYF. The CDR3 region has the DNA TGTGCCAGCAGGCATCAGATGGGGACTAGCGGGACAAGAGCCTACGAGCAGTACTTC.

This clonotype was detected a few times. The rearrangement links TRBV3-1 to TRBJ2-7, with 11 bases aligning to TRBD2. In germline, CDR1 is LGHDT, CDR2 YNNKEL (reference sequence). This CDR3 has 16 amino acids. The V and J ends lost 3 bases and 4 bases, in that order; junction bases with no gene match: 8. The CDR3 region is CASSHPASGRTYEQYF. In DNA, the CDR3 is TGTGCCAGCAGCCACCCTGCTAGCGGGAGGACTTACGAGCAGTACTTC.

This clonotype appeared many times. The V gene is TRBV6-2 or TRBV6-3, the J gene TRBJ2-7; D call uncertain. The CDR3 has 13 residues. With 2 bases removed from V and 3 bases from J, the gap between germline ends came to 8 bases. Germline assignment: CDR1 MNHEY and CDR2 SVGEGT. The CDR3 is CASSYGENYEQYF. The CDR3 region has the DNA TGTGCCAGCAGTTACGGGGAAAACTACGAGCAGTACTTC.

CDR3 protein: CASSQPRGLAVYEQYF. Written as DNA, the CDR3 is TGTGCCAGCAGCCAACCAAGGGGACTAGCGGTCTACGAGCAGTACTTC. The chain is built from TRBV3-1 and TRBJ2-7; 11 positions match TRBD2. V trimming: 2 bases; J trimming: 3 bases; junction bases outside the gene matches: 6. CDR3 length: 16 residues. Looked up from germline, CDR1 is LGHDT and CDR2 is YNNKEL (reference sequence).

The sample holds a few counts of this clonotype. The V call is TRBV5-1, the J call TRBJ2-7; 8 bases align to TRBD1. V shed 4 bases and J 5 bases; nucleotides not matched to a gene: 14. CDR3 length: 16 residues. Germline assignment: CDR1 SGHRS and CDR2 YFSETQ. The CDR3 nucleotides are TGCGCCAGCAGCCTTACCTCCCGGACAGGGCGGGACGAGCAGTACTTC. This sequence encodes CASSLTSRTGRDEQYF.

The CDR3 reads CASSSTREGEQYF. The CDR3 DNA sequence: TGTGCCAGCAGTTCCACTAGGGAGGGCGAGCAGTACTTC. The chain employs TRBV6-5 and TRBJ2-7; 7 bases line up with TRBD2. V trimming: 4 bases; J trimming: 6 bases; junction bases outside the gene matches: 6. This CDR3 comprises 13 residues. The V gene's germline CDR1 is MNHEY and CDR2 SVGAGI.